This record concerns one T cell receptor beta chain sequence. Its antigen is unknown. The data stem from a study of monozygotic twins with inflammatory bowel disease. General study results and limits: Distinction of different T cell subtypes was not possible.

Addition of UMIs with a 6-nucleotide sample barcode was achieved by template switching. TCRalpha along with TCRbeta cDNA was subjected to two nested PCRs lasting roughly 16 and 10 cycles. TCRdb re-called the 5' RACE reads and gives one entry per CDR3 protein, without DNA. Its clone listing holds approximately 340,000 distinct CDR3 sequences. The germline gives CDR1 SGHNT, CDR2 YYREEE (reference sequence). The CDR3 spans 18 residues. Specimen: blood. This receptor was taken from a human donor with ulcerative colitis or Crohn's disease, or a healthy co-twin of an affected twin (not recorded which). The chain recombines TRBV5-4 with TRBJ1-1; TCRdb's assignment of TRBD1 cannot be checked, as there is no DNA. The CDR3 is CASGRKTGVYLSDTEAFF.